This T cell receptor beta chain emerged from a study of OX40 agonist ivuxolimab in advanced cancers. Repertoires were generated with immunoSEQ multiplex PCR, while TCRdb's copy carries only in-frame clones and drops some. The data hold tens of thousands of clones, with approximately 89% observed a single time. The sequence came from an adult with an advanced solid tumor such as melanoma, head and neck, liver or kidney cancer. Sample: CD4+ or CD8+ T cells sorted from blood, taken in a trial of the OX40 agonist ivuxolimab.

In DNA, the CDR3 is TGTGCCAGTAGCTCTTACAATGAGCAGTTCTTC. This sequence encodes CASSSYNEQFF. This sequence joins TRBV19 and TRBJ2-1; D is uncertain. The V gene lost 6 bases and the J gene lost 4 bases, with 4 bases spanning the gap. The CDR3 contains 11 residues. Germline V CDR1 and CDR2: LNHDA, SQIVND (reference sequence).